One sample yielded the 32 T cell receptor beta chains listed below, sequenced in a study of T cell responses to AZD1222 COVID-19 vaccine. Produced via immunoSEQ multiplex PCR; TCRdb's table is partial and in-frame only. The sample carries about 120,000 clones, more than 75% recorded once. The input for sequencing was peripheral blood, taken on day 0 of AZD1222 vaccination. The receptors come from an adult in good health.

The chain recombines TRBV19 with TRBJ2-1; TRBD2 aligns across 11 bases. The germline V gene has CDR1 LNHDA and CDR2 SQIVND (reference sequence). The CDR3 spans 15 residues. The V gene end was trimmed by 6 bases and the J gene end by 8 bases; junction bases not matched to a gene: 9. The CDR3 reads CASRLAGGPGDEQFF. DNA of the CDR3: TGTGCCAGTAGGTTAGCGGGGGGGCCTGGGGATGAGCAGTTCTTC. Based on the CDR3 plus reference TRBV19 and TRBJ2-1, the full variable domain is DGGITQSPKYLFRKEGQNVTLSCEQNLNHDAMYWYRQDPGQGLRLIYYSQIVNDFQKGDIAEGYSVSREKKESFPLTVTSAQKNPTAFYLCASRLAGGPGDEQFFGPGTRLTVL.

This clone has just a few counts. This sequence joins TRBV13 and TRBJ1-4; 9 bases match TRBD1. This CDR3 has 15 residues. The ends lost 6 bases at V and 4 bases at J; junction bases unmatched: 6. From germline, CDR1 is PRHDT and CDR2 FYEKMQ (reference sequence). CDR3 sequence (DNA): TGTGCCAGCAGGACACAGGGGGCGGGTAATGAAAAACTGTTTTTT. Its protein is CASRTQGAGNEKLFF.

V usage is TRBV19 and J usage is TRBJ1-5, with D maybe TRBD1 (5 bases). In germline, CDR1 is LNHDA, CDR2 SQIVND (reference sequence). The length of the CDR3 is 19 residues. V was pared by 3 bases and J by 7 bases, with 28 bases between. The CDR3 loop is CASSIYVRQEIAGSQPQHF. The CDR3 nucleotides read TGTGCCAGTAGTATTTACGTGCGGCAGGAGATAGCAGGGAGCCAGCCCCAGCATTTT.

This clone was seen a few times. The chain links TRBV6-6 to TRBJ2-2; D uncertain. The CDR3 loop spans 11 amino acids. From germline, CDR1 is MNHNY and CDR2 SVGAGI (reference sequence). Trimming cost V 6 bases and J 8 bases, with 7 bases left between them. CDR3 DNA sequence: TGTGCCAGCAGATGGTCAGGGGAGCTGTTTTTT. Protein: CASRWSGELFF.

This clone was counted only a few times. J is TRBJ1-1 and V is TRBV7-9; no clear D. The CDR3 contains 14 residues. Trimming removed 4 bases from V and 4 bases from J, with 13 bases in between. Germline assignment: CDR1 SEHNR and CDR2 FQNEAQ (reference sequence). The CDR3 is CASSSNSGITEAFF. The CDR3, as DNA: TGTGCCAGCAGCTCAAACTCGGGGATCACTGAAGCTTTCTTT. The full variable domain, with the rest looked up from reference TRBV7-9 and TRBJ1-1, is DTGVSQNPRHKITKRGQNVTFRCDPISEHNRLYWYRQTLGQGPEFLTYFQNEAQLEKSRLLSDRFSAERPKGSFSTLEIQRTEQGDSAMYLCASSSNSGITEAFFGQGTRLTVV.

The V gene is TRBV5-1, the J gene TRBJ1-5, with 9 bases matching TRBD1. CDR3 size: 14 residues. The junction had 5 bases not matched to a gene; V was cut back by 3 bases and J by 7 bases. Germline V gene sequence: CDR1 SGHRS, CDR2 YFSETQ. CDR3 nucleotides: TGCGCCAGCAGCTACACAGGGGGCGACCAGCCCCAGCATTTT. This encodes CASSYTGGDQPQHF.

The rearrangement links TRBV19 to TRBJ2-3, with a possible D match to TRBD2 (6 bases). This CDR3 has 15 residues. Germline V gene sequence: CDR1 LNHDA, CDR2 SQIVND (reference sequence). Deletions cut 3 bases from V and 4 bases from J, with 14 bases between. The CDR3 DNA sequence: TGTGCCAGTAGTATGGCGGGGAGGAGGTCAGATACGCAGTATTTT. Protein: CASSMAGRRSDTQYF.

This chain joins TRBV9 and TRBJ1-2; D is ambiguous. The CDR3 length is 13 residues. The germline V and J ends were trimmed by 3 bases and 7 bases, with 13 bases remaining between them. CDR1 is SGDLS and CDR2 is YYNGEE in the germline V gene. CDR3 loop: CASSAGPTTGYTF. The CDR3 DNA follows: TGTGCCAGCAGCGCCGGCCCAACCACTGGCTACACCTTC.

About this clone itself: The sample holds other DNA sequences that translate to the same CDR3. This sequence joins TRBV5-1 and TRBJ1-1; possibly TRBD1 for D (5 bases). The CDR3 loop spans 14 amino acids. CDR1 is SGHRS and CDR2 is YFSETQ in the germline V gene. V was trimmed by 0 bases and J by 1 base, leaving 7 bases between them. In DNA, the CDR3 is TGCGCCAGCAGCTTGGCAGACAGGAACACTGAAGCTTTCTTT. It yields the protein CASSLADRNTEAFF. Combining the CDR3 with reference TRBV5-1 and TRBJ1-1 gives the whole variable domain KAGVTQTPRYLIKTRGQQVTLSCSPISGHRSVSWYQQTPGQGLQFLFEYFSETQRNKGNFPGRFSGRQFSNSRSEMNVSTLELGDSALYLCASSLADRNTEAFFGQGTRLTVV.

The chain uses TRBV5-1 and TRBJ1-1, with TRBD1 matching over 8 bases. V dropped 2 bases and J dropped 1; count of bases not matched to a gene: 1. The CDR3 spans 14 residues. Germline CDR1 reads SGHRS; CDR2 reads YFSETQ. CDR3: CASSLQGGNTEAFF. The CDR3 DNA is TGCGCCAGCAGCTTACAGGGGGGGAACACTGAAGCTTTCTTT.

CDR3 nucleotide sequence: TGTGCCAGCAGCCGGGGAAGCTCCTATAATTCACCCCTCCACTTT. It codes for CASSRGSSYNSPLHF. The chain joins TRBV6-5 to TRBJ1-6; D remains ambiguous. Germline V gene data show CDR1 as MNHEY and CDR2 as SVGAGI. The length of the CDR3 is 15 residues. Between the trimmed V and J ends, which lost 6 bases and 0 bases, there was a span of 9 bases.

V is TRBV6-1 and J is TRBJ1-2, with TRBD1 as a possible D gene (5 bases). The V gene's germline CDR1 is MNHNS and CDR2 SASEGT. There are 14 residues in the CDR3. Trimming stripped 2 bases from V and 7 bases from J, with 14 bases between. This CDR3 is CASSELPQGGGYTF. DNA of the CDR3: TGTGCCAGCAGTGAACTCCCGCAGGGCGGTGGCTACACCTTC.

This chain connects TRBV5-6 to TRBJ1-5; 7 bases are shared with TRBD1. The CDR3 is 16 amino acids. V trimming: 0 bases; J trimming: 6 bases; junction bases outside the gene matches: 9. Germline assignment: CDR1 SGHDT and CDR2 YYEEEE. The DNA of the CDR3 is TGTGCCAGCAGCTTGGCCGCAGGGGGGTCGGTTCAGCCCCAGCATTTT. Translated, it gives CASSLAAGGSVQPQHF.

This clone was seen only once. The rearrangement uses TRBV5-5 and TRBJ1-2; D might be TRBD1 (5 bases). This CDR3 has 13 residues. Germline V gives CDR1 SGHKS, CDR2 YYEKEE (reference sequence). Trimming pared 0 bases from V and 8 bases from J, leaving 11 bases between. The DNA for the CDR3 is TGTGCCAGCAGCTTGGATCACAGGTGGGGCTACACCTTC. Translation gives CASSLDHRWGYTF. Full variable domain (rest looked up from reference TRBV5-5 and TRBJ1-2): DAGVTQSPTHLIKTRGQQVTLRCSPISGHKSVSWYQQVLGQGPQFIFQYYEKEERGRGNFPDRFSARQFPNYSSELNVNALLLGDSALYLCASSLDHRWGYTFGSGTRLTVV.

The chain carries TRBV15 and TRBJ2-7; 9 bases align to TRBD1. V lost 1 base and J lost 5; bases outside the gene matches: 3. The CDR3 totals 14 residues. Germline CDR1 reads LNHNV; CDR2 reads YYDKDF (reference sequence). The CDR3 DNA is TGTGCCACCAGCAGAGTGGGACAGGGAGACGAGCAGTACTTC. Translating it yields CATSRVGQGDEQYF.

This chain links TRBV25-1 with TRBJ1-2, with a tentative D call TRBD1 (5 bases). This CDR3 is built from 18 residues. The germline V gene has CDR1 MGHDK and CDR2 SYGVNS. Trimming stripped 9 bases from V and 1 base from J, with 27 bases between. CDR3 amino acids: CARDRLGAGRRDNYGYTF. As DNA, the CDR3 is TGTGCCAGGGATAGACTAGGGGCAGGGAGGAGGGATAACTATGGCTACACCTTC.

V and J are TRBV27 and TRBJ1-5; 7 nucleotides line up with TRBD1. This CDR3 comprises 17 residues. V lost 5 bases to trimming and J lost 5 bases; unmatched junction nucleotides: 15. The germline V gene has CDR1 MNHEY and CDR2 SMNVEV (reference sequence). The CDR3: CASSTYRGRRVDQPQHF. CDR3 nucleotides: TGTGCCAGCAGTACCTACAGGGGTAGGAGGGTTGATCAGCCCCAGCATTTT.

The chain employs TRBV9 and TRBJ2-3, with TRBD2 matching 8 bases. The CDR3 loop spans 16 amino acids. The trim removed 0 bases at V and 1 base at J, leaving 4 bases unmatched. The germline V gene has CDR1 SGDLS and CDR2 YYNGEE. CDR3 sequence reads: CASSVVSGGRTDTQYF. CDR3 in DNA: TGTGCCAGCAGCGTAGTAAGCGGGGGCCGCACAGATACGCAGTATTTT. The whole variable domain, filled in from reference TRBV9 and TRBJ2-3, reads DSGVTQTPKHLITATGQRVTLRCSPRSGDLSVYWYQQSLDQGLQFLIQYYNGEERAKGNILERFSAQQFPDLHSELNLSSLELGDSALYFCASSVVSGGRTDTQYFGPGTRLTVL.

This clone appeared a single time. This CDR3 is CASSQITGVGPLHF. In DNA form, the CDR3 reads TGTGCCAGCAGCCAAATTACAGGGGTGGGTCCCCTCCACTTT. The chain recombines TRBV4-2 with TRBJ1-6; 7 bases match TRBD1. Germline loops: CDR1 LGHNA, CDR2 YNFKEQ. The CDR3 covers 14 residues. The V segment lost 2 bases and the J segment 13 bases; nucleotides outside the gene matches: 8.

The chain recombines TRBV27 with TRBJ1-4; maybe TRBD1 (6 bases). The V end was cut by 6 bases, the J end by 6 bases, with 20 bases between. CDR3 size: 16 residues. The germline V gene encodes CDR1 MNHEY and CDR2 SMNVEV (reference sequence). The CDR3, as DNA: TGTGCCAGCAGCAGTAAACCAGGGGACCCTTATGAAAAACTGTTTTTT. The encoded protein is CASSSKPGDPYEKLFF.

The rearrangement links TRBV2 to TRBJ2-5; possibly TRBD1 or TRBD2 for D (5 bases each). The CDR3 totals 15 residues. Germline V CDR1 and CDR2: SNHLY, FYNNEI. Between the trimmed V and J ends, which lost 2 bases and 2 bases, there was a span of 12 bases. CDR3 sequence reads: CASSEQGPPQETQYF. The CDR3 DNA follows: TGTGCCAGCAGTGAACAGGGACCCCCACAAGAGACCCAGTACTTC.

J is TRBJ2-7 and V is TRBV6-1; D unclear. The length of the CDR3 is 13 residues. Trimming left V 3 bases short and J 3 bases short, with 9 bases between. CDR1 and CDR2 (germline): MNHNS, SASEGT. In DNA, the CDR3 is TGTGCCAGCAGTGAGAATAGACGCTACGAGCAGTACTTC. It codes for CASSENRRYEQYF.

This rearrangement joins TRBV5-1 to TRBJ1-1; D perhaps matches TRBD1 (5 bases). The CDR3 consists of 15 residues. Germline V lookup: CDR1 SGHRS, CDR2 YFSETQ. With 0 bases removed from V and 0 bases from J, the gap between germline ends came to 9 bases. This chain's CDR3 is CASSLVGGMNTEAFF. Here the CDR3 DNA reads TGCGCCAGCAGCTTGGTGGGGGGTATGAACACTGAAGCTTTCTTT.

The V gene is TRBV7-2, the J gene TRBJ1-5; 9 nucleotides match TRBD1. J gave up 4 bases and V 5 bases, and 6 bases lay outside the gene matches. Germline CDR1 is SGHTA and CDR2 is FQGNSA. CDR3 length equals 15 residues. In DNA form, the CDR3 reads TGTGCCAGCAGCCTAACCGGGACAGGGAATCAGCCCCAGCATTTT. Amino acid sequence: CASSLTGTGNQPQHF.

This clone appeared once. The chain couples TRBV25-1 to TRBJ1-5; D is ambiguous. Germline lookup yields CDR1 MGHDK and CDR2 SYGVNS. This CDR3 has 14 amino acids. V was cut by 4 bases and J by 1 base, with 8 bases left in between. For the CDR3, the DNA is TGTGCCAGCAGTGGGTGGGGAAGCAATCAGCCCCAGCATTTT. This sequence encodes CASSGWGSNQPQHF.

This sequence joins TRBV11-2 and TRBJ2-6; D gene unclear. V lost 1 base, J lost 0 bases, and 7 bases lay in between. The CDR3 is 16 amino acids. The germline V gene has CDR1 SGHAT and CDR2 FQNNGV. Written as DNA, the CDR3 is TGTGCCAGCAGCTTAGGGCGACACTCTGGGGCCAACGTCCTGACTTTC. Protein: CASSLGRHSGANVLTF.

This rearrangement joins TRBV18 to TRBJ1-1; D gene ambiguous. The length of the CDR3 is 16 residues. Germline values: CDR1 KGHSH, CDR2 LQKENI. The V end was cut by 6 bases, the J end by 5 bases, with 22 bases between. The CDR3 region is CASSPNLATLETEAFF. The CDR3 coding sequence is TGTGCCAGCTCCCCTAACCTTGCCACCCTAGAAACTGAAGCTTTCTTT.

The chain carries TRBV19 and TRBJ2-3; 9 bases agree with TRBD2. The V gene's germline CDR1 is LNHDA and CDR2 SQIVND (reference sequence). The CDR3 spans 16 residues. The trim removed 7 bases at V and 2 bases at J, leaving 10 bases unmatched. The CDR3 protein is CASMAGSGGHTDTQYF. The CDR3 DNA reads as TGTGCCAGTATGGCGGGCAGCGGGGGGCACACAGATACGCAGTATTTT.

J is TRBJ1-2 and V is TRBV7-9, with 9 bases lining up with TRBD1. The germline V gene has CDR1 SEHNR and CDR2 FQNEAQ (reference sequence). This CDR3 spans 16 amino acids. V shed 5 bases, J shed 4 bases, and the junction held 11 bases outside the gene matches. This CDR3 reads CASSPLGQGLFYGYTF. CDR3 bases: TGTGCCAGCAGCCCCTTGGGACAGGGACTCTTCTATGGCTACACCTTC. Drawing the rest from reference TRBV7-9 and TRBJ1-2, the complete variable domain is DTGVSQNPRHKITKRGQNVTFRCDPISEHNRLYWYRQTLGQGPEFLTYFQNEAQLEKSRLLSDRFSAERPKGSFSTLEIQRTEQGDSAMYLCASSPLGQGLFYGYTFGSGTRLTVV.

The V gene is TRBV6-5, the J gene TRBJ1-4; weak D call: TRBD1 (5 bases). This CDR3 contains 13 residues. Per germline, CDR1 MNHEY and CDR2 SVGAGI. The V gene lost 10 bases and the J gene lost 5 bases, with 14 bases spanning the gap. The CDR3 reads CATGRGQNEKLFF. The CDR3 DNA follows: TGTGCCACCGGTAGGGGTCAAAATGAAAAACTGTTTTTT.

This chain links TRBV5-1 with TRBJ2-2; 8 positions match TRBD1. V shed 4 bases and J 7 bases; nucleotides not matched to a gene: 3. Germline V CDR1 and CDR2: SGHRS, YFSETQ. The CDR3 covers 13 residues. Here the CDR3 DNA reads TGCGCCAGCAGCGGACAGGGAGGCGGGGAGCTGTTTTTT. It is translated as CASSGQGGGELFF. Supplemented by reference TRBV5-1 and TRBJ2-2, the full variable domain reads KAGVTQTPRYLIKTRGQQVTLSCSPISGHRSVSWYQQTPGQGLQFLFEYFSETQRNKGNFPGRFSGRQFSNSRSEMNVSTLELGDSALYLCASSGQGGGELFFGEGSRLTVL.

V and J are TRBV2 and TRBJ2-7, with 11 bases identical to TRBD1. The CDR3 is 13 residues long. After removal of 11 bases from V and 4 bases from J, the junction contained 7 bases not matched to a gene. Germline V CDR1 and CDR2: SNHLY, FYNNEI. CDR3 sequence (DNA): TGTGCCGCACGGACAGGGGGCTTTTACGAGCAGTACTTC. Residues: CAARTGGFYEQYF.